This TCR beta chain appears in the sequencing data of a study of blood T cell repertoires in COVID-19. In the study overall: From T cells, B-cell-depleted T cells, or PBMCs came the material, which was cDNA or gDNA.

The table came from immunoSEQ multiplex PCR; TCRdb's copy has only in-frame clones and leaves some out. The sample lists roughly 190,000 clones; approximately 90% were seen once. The specimen was peripheral blood. The sequence derives from a human donor in a cohort sampled during active COVID-19.

CDR3 sequence (DNA): TGTGCCAGCAGCCCCCACTCGGACGTCGGGGGTTTCTTC. This translates into CASSPHSDVGGFF. This chain links TRBV9 with TRBJ2-1, with D possibly matching TRBD2 (6 bases). The CDR3 extends over 13 amino acids. V lost 4 bases, J lost 16 bases, and 21 bases lay in between. CDR1 and CDR2 (germline): SGDLS, YYNGEE. The entire variable domain, with the rest obtained from reference TRBV9 and TRBJ2-1, is as follows: DSGVTQTPKHLITATGQRVTLRCSPRSGDLSVYWYQQSLDQGLQFLIQYYNGEERAKGNILERFSAQQFPDLHSELNLSSLELGDSALYFCASSPHSDVGGFFGPGTRLTVL.